This TCR beta chain was sequenced during a study of T cell changes during pregnancy in multiple sclerosis. Only in-frame clones appear in the TCRdb table, and some are missing; sequencing was by immunoSEQ multiplex PCR. Among about 36,000 clones listed, about 90% were seen once. V lost 2 bases, J lost 11 bases, and 12 bases lay in between. There are 12 residues in the CDR3. The germline V gene has CDR1 SGHAT and CDR2 FQNNGV. The material was CD4+ T cells from peripheral blood mononuclear cells, obtained after pregnancy. This clonotype originated in a female donor with multiple sclerosis, enrolled in a pregnancy study. The gene calls are TRBV11-2 and TRBJ1-1; D possibly corresponds to TRBD1 (5 bases). This chain's CDR3 is CASSLIGQGAFF. In DNA, the CDR3 is TGTGCCAGCAGCTTAATCGGGCAGGGCGCTTTCTTT. Variable domain in full (rest from reference TRBV11-2 and TRBJ1-1): EAGVAQSPRYKIIEKRQSVAFWCNPISGHATLYWYQQILGQGPKLLIQFQNNGVVDDSQLPKDRFSAERLKGVDSTLKIQPAKLEDSAVYLCASSLIGQGAFFGQGTRLTVV.